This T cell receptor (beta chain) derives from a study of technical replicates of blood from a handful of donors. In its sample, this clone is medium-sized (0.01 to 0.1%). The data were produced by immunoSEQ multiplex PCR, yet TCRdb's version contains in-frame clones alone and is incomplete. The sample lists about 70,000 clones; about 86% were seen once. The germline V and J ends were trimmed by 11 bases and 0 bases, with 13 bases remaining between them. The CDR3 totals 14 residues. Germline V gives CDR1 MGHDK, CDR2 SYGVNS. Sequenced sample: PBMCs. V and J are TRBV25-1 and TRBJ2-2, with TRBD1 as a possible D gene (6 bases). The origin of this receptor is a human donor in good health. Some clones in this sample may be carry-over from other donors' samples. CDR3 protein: CASTDRSNTGELFF. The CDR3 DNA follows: TGTGCCTCCACCGACAGGTCGAACACCGGGGAGCTGTTTTTT.